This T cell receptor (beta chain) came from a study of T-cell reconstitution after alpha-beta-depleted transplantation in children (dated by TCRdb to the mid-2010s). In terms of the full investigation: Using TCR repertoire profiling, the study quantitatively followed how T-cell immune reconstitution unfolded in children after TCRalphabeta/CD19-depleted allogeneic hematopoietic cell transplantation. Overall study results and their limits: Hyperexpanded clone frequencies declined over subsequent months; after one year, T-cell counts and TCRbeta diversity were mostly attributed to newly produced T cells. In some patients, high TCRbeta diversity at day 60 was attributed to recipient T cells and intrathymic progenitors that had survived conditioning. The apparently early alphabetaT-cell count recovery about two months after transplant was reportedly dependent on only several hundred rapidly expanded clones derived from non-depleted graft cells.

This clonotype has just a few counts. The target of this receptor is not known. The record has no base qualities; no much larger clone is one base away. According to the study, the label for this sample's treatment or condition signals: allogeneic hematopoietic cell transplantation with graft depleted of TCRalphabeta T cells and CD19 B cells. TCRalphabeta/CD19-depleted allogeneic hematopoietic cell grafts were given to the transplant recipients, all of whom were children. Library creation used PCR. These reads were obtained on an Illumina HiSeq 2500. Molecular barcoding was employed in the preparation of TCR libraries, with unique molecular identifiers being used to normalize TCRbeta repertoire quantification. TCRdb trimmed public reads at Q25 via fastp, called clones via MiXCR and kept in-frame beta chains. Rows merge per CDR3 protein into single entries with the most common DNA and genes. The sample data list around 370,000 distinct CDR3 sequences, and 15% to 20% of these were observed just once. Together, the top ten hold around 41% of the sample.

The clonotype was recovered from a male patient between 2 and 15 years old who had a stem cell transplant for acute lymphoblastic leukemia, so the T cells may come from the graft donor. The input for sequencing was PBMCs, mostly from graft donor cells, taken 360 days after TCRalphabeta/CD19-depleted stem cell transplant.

The CDR3 amino acid sequence is: CASSLPGIGNEQFF. The nucleotide sequence reads TGTGCCAGCAGTTTACCCGGGATCGGCAATGAGCAGTTCTTC. Recombination linked TRBV28 to TRBJ2-1, with TRBD2 as a weak D call on 5 bases. V drops 2 bases and J drops 6 bases, leaving 11 bases in between. Its CDR3 holds 14 amino acids, cysteine through phenylalanine. Here the CDR3 DNA is all that survives: 42 bases in frame from base 1. From a lookup of the germline V gene, CDR1 and CDR2 are MDHEN and SYDVKM.